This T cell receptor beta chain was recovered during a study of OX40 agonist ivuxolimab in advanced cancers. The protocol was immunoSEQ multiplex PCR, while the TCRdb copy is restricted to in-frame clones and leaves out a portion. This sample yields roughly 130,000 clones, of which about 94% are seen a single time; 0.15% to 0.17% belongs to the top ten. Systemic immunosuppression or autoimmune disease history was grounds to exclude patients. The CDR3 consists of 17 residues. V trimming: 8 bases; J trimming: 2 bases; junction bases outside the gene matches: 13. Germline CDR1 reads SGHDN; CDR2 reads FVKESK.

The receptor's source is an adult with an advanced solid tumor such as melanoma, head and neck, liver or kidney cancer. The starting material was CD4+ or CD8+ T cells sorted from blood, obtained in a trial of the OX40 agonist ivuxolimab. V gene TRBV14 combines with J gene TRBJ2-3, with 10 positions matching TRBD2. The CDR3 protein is CASGKAGGLRATDTQYF. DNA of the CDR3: TGTGCCAGCGGGAAAGCGGGGGGGCTTAGGGCCACAGATACGCAGTATTTT.